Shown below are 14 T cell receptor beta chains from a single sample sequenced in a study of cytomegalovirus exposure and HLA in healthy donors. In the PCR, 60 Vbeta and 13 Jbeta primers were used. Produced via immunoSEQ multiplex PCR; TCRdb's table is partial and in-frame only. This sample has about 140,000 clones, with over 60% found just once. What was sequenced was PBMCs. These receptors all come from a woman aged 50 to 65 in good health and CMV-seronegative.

CDR3 in DNA: TGTGCCAGCAGTGACTCGGGACTAGCGGGGGGCTGGGGAAACACAGATACGCAGTATTTT. Translated: CASSDSGLAGGWGNTDTQYF. The chain joins TRBV6-4 to TRBJ2-3; 15 bases are a match to TRBD2. Germline CDR1 is MRHNA and CDR2 is SNTAGT. V lost 0 bases to trimming and J lost 2 bases; unmatched junction nucleotides: 9. This CDR3 is 20 amino acids long.

DNA for the CDR3: TGCGCCAGCAGCTTGGCGAGACAGCTTTTCCCGGGGAGGGGTGAGCAGTTCTTC. Encoded protein: CASSLARQLFPGRGEQFF. V is TRBV5-1 and J is TRBJ2-1; 7 bases match TRBD2. Germline CDR1 and CDR2: SGHRS and YFSETQ. The CDR3 runs 18 residues. The junction had 18 bases not matched to a gene; V was cut back by 0 bases and J by 9 bases.

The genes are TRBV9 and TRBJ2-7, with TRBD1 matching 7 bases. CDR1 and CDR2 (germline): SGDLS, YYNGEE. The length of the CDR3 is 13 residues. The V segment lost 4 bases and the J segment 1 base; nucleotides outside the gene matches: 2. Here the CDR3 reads CASSTGQSYEQYF. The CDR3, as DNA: TGTGCCAGCAGCACGGGACAGTCCTACGAGCAGTACTTC.

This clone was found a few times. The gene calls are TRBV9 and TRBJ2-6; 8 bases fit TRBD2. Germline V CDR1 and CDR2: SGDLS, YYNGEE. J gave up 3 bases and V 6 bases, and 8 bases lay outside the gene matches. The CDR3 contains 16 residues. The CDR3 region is CASTPSGSSGANVLTF. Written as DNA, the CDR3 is TGTGCCAGCACCCCTAGCGGGTCTAGTGGGGCCAACGTCCTGACTTTC.

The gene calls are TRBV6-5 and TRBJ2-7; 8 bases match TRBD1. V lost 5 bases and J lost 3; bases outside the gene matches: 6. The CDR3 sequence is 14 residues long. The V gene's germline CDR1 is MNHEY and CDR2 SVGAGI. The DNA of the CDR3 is TGTGCCAGCAGTAAAGGGACAGGAATCTACGAGCAGTACTTC. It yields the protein CASSKGTGIYEQYF.

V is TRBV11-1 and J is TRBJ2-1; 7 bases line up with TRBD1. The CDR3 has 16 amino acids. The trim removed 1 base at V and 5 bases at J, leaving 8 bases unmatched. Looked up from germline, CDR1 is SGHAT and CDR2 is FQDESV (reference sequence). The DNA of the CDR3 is TGTGCCAGCAGCTTAGAAGACAGGGAGCTTGACAATGAGCAGTTCTTC. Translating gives CASSLEDRELDNEQFF.

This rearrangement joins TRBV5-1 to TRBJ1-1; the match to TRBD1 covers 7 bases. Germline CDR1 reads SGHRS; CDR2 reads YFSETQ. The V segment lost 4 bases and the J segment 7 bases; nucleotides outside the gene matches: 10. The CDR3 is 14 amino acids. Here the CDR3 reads CASSASGTENEAFF. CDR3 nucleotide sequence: TGCGCCAGCAGCGCCTCCGGGACAGAAAATGAAGCTTTCTTT.

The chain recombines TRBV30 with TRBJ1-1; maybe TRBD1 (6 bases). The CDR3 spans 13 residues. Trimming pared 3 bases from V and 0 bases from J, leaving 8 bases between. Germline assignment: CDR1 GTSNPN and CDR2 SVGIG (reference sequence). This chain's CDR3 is CAWSRTVNTEAFF. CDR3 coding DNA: TGTGCCTGGAGCAGGACAGTGAACACTGAAGCTTTCTTT.

Here the CDR3 reads CASSSGQTENEKLFF. The CDR3 coding sequence is TGTGCCAGCAGCTCAGGACAGACAGAAAATGAAAAACTGTTTTTT. This sequence joins TRBV7-6 and TRBJ1-4; tentative D call: TRBD1 (6 bases). CDR3 length: 15 amino acids. Germline CDR1 is SGHVS and CDR2 is FNYEAQ. Deletions cut 4 bases from V and 5 bases from J, with 14 bases between.

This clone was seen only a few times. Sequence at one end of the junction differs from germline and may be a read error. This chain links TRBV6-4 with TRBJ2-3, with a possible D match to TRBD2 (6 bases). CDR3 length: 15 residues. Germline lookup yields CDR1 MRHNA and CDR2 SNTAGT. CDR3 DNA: TGTGCCAGCAGTGTCGGGACTGTTCAGGCAGATACGCACTATTTT. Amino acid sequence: CASSVGTVQADTHYF.

CDR3 coding DNA: TGCGCCAGCAGCTTGGCCGGACTAGAGGACAGACCGAACACTGAAGCTTTCTTT. It specifies CASSLAGLEDRPNTEAFF. This chain uses TRBV5-1 with TRBJ1-1, with a weak D call TRBD1 (6 bases). The V end was cut by 0 bases, the J end by 1 base, with 19 bases between. The CDR3 runs 18 residues. From germline, CDR1 is SGHRS and CDR2 YFSETQ.

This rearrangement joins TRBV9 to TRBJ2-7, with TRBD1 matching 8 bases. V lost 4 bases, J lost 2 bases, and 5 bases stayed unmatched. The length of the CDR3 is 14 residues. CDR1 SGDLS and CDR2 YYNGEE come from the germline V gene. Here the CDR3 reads CASSLDRGTYEQYF. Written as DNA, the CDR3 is TGTGCCAGCAGCCTCGACAGGGGTACCTACGAGCAGTACTTC.

CDR3 region: CASSANREGETQYF. CDR3 nucleotides: TGTGCCAGCAGCGCGAACAGGGAAGGAGAGACCCAGTACTTC. The rearrangement joins TRBV9 to TRBJ2-5, with TRBD1 as a possible D gene (6 bases). V dropped 3 bases and J dropped 4 bases, with 13 bases sitting between them. Germline-derived CDR1 and CDR2 are SGDLS and YYNGEE. The CDR3 is 14 amino acids. The complete variable domain, with remaining parts taken from reference TRBV9 and TRBJ2-5, reads DSGVTQTPKHLITATGQRVTLRCSPRSGDLSVYWYQQSLDQGLQFLIQYYNGEERAKGNILERFSAQQFPDLHSELNLSSLELGDSALYFCASSANREGETQYFGPGTRLLVL.

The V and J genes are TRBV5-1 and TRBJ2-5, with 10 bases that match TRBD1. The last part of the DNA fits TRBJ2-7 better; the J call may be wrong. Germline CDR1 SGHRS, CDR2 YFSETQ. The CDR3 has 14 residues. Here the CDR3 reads CASSPMDRGYEQYF. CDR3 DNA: TGCGCCAGCAGCCCAATGGACAGGGGGTACGAGCAGTACTTC.